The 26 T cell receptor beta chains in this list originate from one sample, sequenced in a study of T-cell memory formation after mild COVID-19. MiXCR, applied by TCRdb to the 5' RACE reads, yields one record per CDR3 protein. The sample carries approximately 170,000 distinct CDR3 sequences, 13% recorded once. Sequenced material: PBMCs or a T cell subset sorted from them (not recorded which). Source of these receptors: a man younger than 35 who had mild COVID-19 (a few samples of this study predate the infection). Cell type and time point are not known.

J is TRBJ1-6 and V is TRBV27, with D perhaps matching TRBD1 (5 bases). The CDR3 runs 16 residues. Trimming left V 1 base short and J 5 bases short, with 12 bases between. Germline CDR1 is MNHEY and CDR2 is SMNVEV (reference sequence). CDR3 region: CASSLLGGFDNSPLHF. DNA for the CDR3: TGTGCCAGCAGTTTATTGGGGGGGTTCGATAATTCACCCCTCCACTTT.

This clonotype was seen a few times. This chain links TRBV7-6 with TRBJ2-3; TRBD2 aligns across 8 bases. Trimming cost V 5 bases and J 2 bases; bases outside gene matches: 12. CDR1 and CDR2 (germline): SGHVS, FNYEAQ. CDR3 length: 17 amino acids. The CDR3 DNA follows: TGTGCCAGCAGCCCAGGACTAGCCCGTTTTTCCACAGATACGCAGTATTTT. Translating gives CASSPGLARFSTDTQYF.

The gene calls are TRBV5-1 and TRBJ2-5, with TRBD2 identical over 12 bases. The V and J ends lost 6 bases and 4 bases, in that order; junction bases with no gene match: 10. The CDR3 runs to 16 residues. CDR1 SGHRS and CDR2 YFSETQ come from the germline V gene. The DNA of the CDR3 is TGCGCCAGCACCCCTAGCGGGGGGGGAATCGGAGAGACCCAGTACTTC. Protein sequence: CASTPSGGGIGETQYF.

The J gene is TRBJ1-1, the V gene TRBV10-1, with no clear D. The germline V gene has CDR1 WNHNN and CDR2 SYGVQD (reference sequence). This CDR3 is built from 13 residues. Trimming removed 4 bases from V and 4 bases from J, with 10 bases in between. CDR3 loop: CASSAVRGTEAFF. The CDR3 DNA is TGCGCCAGCAGTGCAGTTCGGGGCACTGAAGCTTTCTTT.

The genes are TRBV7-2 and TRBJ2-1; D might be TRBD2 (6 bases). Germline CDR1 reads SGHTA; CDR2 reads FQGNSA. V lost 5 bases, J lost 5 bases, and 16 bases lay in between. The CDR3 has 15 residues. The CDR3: CASSRRGLGDNEQFF. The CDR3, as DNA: TGTGCCAGCAGCCGAAGGGGACTTGGGGACAATGAGCAGTTCTTC.

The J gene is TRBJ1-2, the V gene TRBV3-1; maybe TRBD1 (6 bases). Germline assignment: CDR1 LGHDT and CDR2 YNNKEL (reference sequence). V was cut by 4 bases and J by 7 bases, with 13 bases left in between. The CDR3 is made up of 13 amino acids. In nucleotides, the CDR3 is TGTGCCAGCAGCCTGGACAGATCGAGTGGCTACACCTTC. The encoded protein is CASSLDRSSGYTF.

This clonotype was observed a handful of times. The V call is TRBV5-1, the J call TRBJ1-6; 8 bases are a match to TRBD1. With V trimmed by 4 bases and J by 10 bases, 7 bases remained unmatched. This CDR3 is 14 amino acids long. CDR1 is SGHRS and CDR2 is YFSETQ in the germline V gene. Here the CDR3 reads CASSKTGEKSPLHF. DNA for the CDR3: TGCGCCAGCAGCAAGACAGGGGAAAAGTCACCCCTCCACTTT.

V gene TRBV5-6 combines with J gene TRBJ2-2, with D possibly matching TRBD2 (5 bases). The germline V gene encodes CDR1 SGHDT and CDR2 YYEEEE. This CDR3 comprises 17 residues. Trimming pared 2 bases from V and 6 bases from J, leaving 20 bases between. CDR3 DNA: TGTGCCAGCAGCTTTGCAGTCCACGCGGGTGTAGCCGGGGAGCTGTTTTTT. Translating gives CASSFAVHAGVAGELFF.

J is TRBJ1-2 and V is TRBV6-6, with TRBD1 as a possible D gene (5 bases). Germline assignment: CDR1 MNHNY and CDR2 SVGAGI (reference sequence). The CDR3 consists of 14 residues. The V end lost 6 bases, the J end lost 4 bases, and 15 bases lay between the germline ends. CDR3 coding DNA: TGTGCCAGCAGCTACAGGCTGCAGGGCTATGGCTACACCTTC. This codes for CASSYRLQGYGYTF.

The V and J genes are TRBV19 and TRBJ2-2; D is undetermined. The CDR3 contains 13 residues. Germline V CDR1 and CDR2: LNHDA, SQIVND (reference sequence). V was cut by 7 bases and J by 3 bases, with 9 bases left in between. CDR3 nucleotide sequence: TGTGCCAGTAAAACATATGACACCGGGGAGCTGTTTTTT. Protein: CASKTYDTGELFF.

DNA of the CDR3: TGCGCCAGCAGCCAAGTACTACCCACAGATACGCAGTATTTT. Protein: CASSQVLPTDTQYF. The chain uses TRBV4-1 and TRBJ2-3; D is unclear. In germline, CDR1 is MGHRA, CDR2 YSYEKL. V was trimmed by 1 base and J by 2 bases, leaving 7 bases between them. The CDR3 length is 14 residues.

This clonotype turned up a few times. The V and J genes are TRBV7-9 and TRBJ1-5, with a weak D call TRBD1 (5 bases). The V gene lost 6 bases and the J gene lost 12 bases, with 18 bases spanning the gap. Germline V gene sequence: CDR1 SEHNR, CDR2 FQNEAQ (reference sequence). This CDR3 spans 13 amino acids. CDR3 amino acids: CASSSSGGTDQHF. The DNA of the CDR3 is TGTGCCAGCAGTTCCTCAGGAGGGACCGACCAGCATTTT.

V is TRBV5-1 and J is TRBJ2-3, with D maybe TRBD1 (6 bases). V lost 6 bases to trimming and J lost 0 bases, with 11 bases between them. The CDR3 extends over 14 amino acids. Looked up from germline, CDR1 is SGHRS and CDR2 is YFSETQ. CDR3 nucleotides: TGCGCCAGCACCGGACAGTCTAGCACAGATACGCAGTATTTT. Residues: CASTGQSSTDTQYF.

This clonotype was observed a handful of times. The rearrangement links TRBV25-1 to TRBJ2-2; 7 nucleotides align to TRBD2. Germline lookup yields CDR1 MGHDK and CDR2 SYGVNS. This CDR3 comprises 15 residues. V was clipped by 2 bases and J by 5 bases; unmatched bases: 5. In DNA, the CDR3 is TGTGCCAGCAGTGAAATTGCGGGGGAGACCGGGGAGCTGTTTTTT. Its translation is CASSEIAGETGELFF. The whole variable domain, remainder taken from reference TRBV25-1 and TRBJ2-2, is EADIYQTPRYLVIGTGKKITLECSQTMGHDKMYWYQQDPGMELHLIHYSYGVNSTEKGDLSSESTVSRIRTEHFPLTLESARPSHTSQYLCASSEIAGETGELFFGEGSRLTVL.

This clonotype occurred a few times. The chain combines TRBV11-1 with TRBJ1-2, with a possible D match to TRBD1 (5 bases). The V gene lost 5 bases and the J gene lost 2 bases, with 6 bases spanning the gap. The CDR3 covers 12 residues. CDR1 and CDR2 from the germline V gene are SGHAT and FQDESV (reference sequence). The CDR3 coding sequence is TGTGCCAGCAGCCGGGACAACTATGGCTACACCTTC. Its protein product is CASSRDNYGYTF.

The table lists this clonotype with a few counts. DNA for the CDR3: TGTGCCAGCAGTGAGGACAGGACTAAAGACTACGAGCAGTACTTC. This sequence encodes CASSEDRTKDYEQYF. The gene calls are TRBV25-1 and TRBJ2-7; the D gene is possibly TRBD1 (7 bases). V gave up 3 bases and J gave up 3 bases, with 15 bases separating them. CDR1 is MGHDK and CDR2 is SYGVNS in the germline V gene. The CDR3 consists of 15 residues.

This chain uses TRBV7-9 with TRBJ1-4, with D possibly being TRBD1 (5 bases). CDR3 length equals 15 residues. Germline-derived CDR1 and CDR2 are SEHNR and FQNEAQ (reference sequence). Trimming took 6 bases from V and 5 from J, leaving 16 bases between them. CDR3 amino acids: CASRNGGSQNEKLFF. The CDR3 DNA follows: TGTGCCAGCAGAAACGGGGGGAGCCAAAATGAAAAACTGTTTTTT.

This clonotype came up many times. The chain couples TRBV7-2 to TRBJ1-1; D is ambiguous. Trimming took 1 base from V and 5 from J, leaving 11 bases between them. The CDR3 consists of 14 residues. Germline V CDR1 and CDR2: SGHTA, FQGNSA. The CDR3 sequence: CASSLDPRGTEAFF. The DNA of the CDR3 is TGTGCCAGCAGCTTAGACCCCCGAGGGACTGAAGCTTTCTTT.

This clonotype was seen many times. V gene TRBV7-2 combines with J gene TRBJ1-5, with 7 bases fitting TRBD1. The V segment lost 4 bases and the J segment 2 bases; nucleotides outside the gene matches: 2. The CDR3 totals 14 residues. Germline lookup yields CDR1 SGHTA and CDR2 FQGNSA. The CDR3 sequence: CASSSDRGNQPQHF. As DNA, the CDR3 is TGTGCCAGCAGCTCCGACAGGGGCAATCAGCCCCAGCATTTT.

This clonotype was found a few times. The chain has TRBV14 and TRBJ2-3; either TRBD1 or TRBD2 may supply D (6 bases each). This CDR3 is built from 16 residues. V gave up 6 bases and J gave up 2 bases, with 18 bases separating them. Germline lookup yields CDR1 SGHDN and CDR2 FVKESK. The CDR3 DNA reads TGTGCCAGCAGTAACGAGGGGGGTTTCGACACAGATACGCAGTATTTT. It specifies CASSNEGGFDTDTQYF.

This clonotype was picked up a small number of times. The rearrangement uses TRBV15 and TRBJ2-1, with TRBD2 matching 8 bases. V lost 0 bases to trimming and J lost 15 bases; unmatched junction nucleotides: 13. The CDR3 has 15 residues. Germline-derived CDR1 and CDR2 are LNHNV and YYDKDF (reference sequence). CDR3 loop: CATSRDQASGFLRFF. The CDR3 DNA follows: TGTGCCACCAGCAGAGATCAGGCTAGCGGGTTTCTTCGGTTCTTC.

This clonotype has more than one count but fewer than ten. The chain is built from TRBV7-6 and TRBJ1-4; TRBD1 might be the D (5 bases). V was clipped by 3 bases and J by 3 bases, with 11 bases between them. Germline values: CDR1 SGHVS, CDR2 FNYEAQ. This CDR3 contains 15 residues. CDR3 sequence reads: CASSLTASANEKLFF. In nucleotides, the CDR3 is TGTGCCAGCAGCTTGACAGCCTCAGCTAATGAAAAACTGTTTTTT. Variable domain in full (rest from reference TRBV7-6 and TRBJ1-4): GAGVSQSPRYKVTKRGQDVALRCDPISGHVSLYWYRQALGQGPEFLTYFNYEAQQDKSGLPNDRFSAERPEGSISTLTIQRTEQRDSAMYRCASSLTASANEKLFFGSGTQLSVL.

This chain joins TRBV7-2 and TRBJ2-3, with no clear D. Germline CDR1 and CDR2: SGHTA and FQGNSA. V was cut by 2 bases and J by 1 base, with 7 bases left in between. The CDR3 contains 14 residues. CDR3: CASSLQHGTDTQYF. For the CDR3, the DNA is TGTGCCAGCAGCTTACAGCACGGCACAGATACGCAGTATTTT.

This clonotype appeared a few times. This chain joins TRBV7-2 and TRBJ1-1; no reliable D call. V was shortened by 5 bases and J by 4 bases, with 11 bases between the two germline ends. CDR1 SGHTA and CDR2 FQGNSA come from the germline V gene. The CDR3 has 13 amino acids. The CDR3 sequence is CASSPTRGTEAFF. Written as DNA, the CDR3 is TGTGCCAGCAGCCCCACCCGGGGCACTGAAGCTTTCTTT.

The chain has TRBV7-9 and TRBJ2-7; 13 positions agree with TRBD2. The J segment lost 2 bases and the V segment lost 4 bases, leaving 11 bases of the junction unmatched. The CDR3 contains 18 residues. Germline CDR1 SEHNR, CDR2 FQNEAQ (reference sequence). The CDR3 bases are TGTGCCAGCAGCTCCACCGGACTAGCGGGGGTTGGAGCCTACGAGCAGTACGTC. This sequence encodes CASSSTGLAGVGAYEQYV.

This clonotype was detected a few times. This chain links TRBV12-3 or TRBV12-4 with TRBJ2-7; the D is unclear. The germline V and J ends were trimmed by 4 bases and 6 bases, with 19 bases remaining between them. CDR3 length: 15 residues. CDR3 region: CASSSRRTTSREQYV. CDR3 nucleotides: TGTGCCAGCAGTTCCCGCCGTACGACAAGTCGCGAGCAGTACGTC.